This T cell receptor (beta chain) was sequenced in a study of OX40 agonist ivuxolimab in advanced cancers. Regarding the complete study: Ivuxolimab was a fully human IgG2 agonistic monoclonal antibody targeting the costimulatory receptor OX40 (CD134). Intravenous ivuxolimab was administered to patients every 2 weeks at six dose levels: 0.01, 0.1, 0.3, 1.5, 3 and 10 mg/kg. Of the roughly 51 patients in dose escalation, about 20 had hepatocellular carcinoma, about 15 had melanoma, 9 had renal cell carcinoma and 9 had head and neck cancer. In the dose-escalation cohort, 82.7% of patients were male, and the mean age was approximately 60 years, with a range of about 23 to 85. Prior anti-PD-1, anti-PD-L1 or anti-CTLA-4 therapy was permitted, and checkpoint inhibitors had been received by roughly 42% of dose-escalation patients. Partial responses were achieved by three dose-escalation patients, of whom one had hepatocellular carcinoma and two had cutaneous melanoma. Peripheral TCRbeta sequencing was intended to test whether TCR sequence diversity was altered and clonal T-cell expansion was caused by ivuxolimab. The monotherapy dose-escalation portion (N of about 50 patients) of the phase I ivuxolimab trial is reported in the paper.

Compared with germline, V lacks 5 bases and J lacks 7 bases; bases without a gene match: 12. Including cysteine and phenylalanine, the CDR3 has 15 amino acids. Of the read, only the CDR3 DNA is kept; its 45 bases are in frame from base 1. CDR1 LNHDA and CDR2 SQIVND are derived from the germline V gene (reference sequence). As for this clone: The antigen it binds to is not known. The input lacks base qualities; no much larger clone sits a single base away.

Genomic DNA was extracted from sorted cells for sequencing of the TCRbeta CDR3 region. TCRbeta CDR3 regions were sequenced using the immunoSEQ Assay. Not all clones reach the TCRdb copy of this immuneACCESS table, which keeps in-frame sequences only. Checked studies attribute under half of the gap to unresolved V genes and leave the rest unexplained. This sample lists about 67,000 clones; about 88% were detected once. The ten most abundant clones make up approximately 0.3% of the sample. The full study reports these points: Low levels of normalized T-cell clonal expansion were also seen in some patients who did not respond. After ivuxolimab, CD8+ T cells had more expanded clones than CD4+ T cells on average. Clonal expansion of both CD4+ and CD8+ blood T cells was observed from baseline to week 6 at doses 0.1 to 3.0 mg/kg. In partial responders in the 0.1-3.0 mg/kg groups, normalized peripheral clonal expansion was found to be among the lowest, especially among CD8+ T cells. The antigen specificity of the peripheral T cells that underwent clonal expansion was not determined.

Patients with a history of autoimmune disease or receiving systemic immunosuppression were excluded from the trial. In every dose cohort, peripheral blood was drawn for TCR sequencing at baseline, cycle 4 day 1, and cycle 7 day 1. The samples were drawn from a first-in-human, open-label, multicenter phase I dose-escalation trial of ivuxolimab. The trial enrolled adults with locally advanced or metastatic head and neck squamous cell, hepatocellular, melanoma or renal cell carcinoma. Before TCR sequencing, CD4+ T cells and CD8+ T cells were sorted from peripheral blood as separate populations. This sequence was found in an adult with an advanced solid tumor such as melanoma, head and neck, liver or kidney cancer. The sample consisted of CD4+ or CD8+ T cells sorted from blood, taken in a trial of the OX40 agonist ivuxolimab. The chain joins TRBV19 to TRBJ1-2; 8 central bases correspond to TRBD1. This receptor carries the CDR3 CASSLLDRETAGYTF. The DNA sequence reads TGTGCCAGTAGTCTTTTGGACAGGGAAACTGCTGGCTACACCTTC.